Given below is one T cell receptor beta chain in context. The CDR3 has 13 residues. Germline V CDR1 and CDR2: SNHLY, FYNNEI. This record belongs to a study of CD8+CD57+ T cells in acquired aplastic anemia. Previously, flow cytometry had revealed CD8+CD57+ cell expansion in the patients chosen for sequencing. The study profiled TCR beta VDJ and CDR3 using genomic DNA as template. In TCRdb, the reads were re-called with MiXCR into one record per CDR3 protein. The sample includes around 200,000 distinct CDR3 sequences, about three fifths of them seen just once. Specimen: sorted CD4+, CD8+, or CD8+CD57+ T cells (not recorded which) from PBMCs. This chain connects TRBV2 to TRBJ2-7; a possible D gene is TRBD2 (6 bases). This sequence was found in a human donor with aplastic anemia. The CDR3 spells CARDREKTYEQYF. In nucleotides, the CDR3 is TGTGCTAGAGATCGGGAGAAGACCTACGAGCAGTACTTC.